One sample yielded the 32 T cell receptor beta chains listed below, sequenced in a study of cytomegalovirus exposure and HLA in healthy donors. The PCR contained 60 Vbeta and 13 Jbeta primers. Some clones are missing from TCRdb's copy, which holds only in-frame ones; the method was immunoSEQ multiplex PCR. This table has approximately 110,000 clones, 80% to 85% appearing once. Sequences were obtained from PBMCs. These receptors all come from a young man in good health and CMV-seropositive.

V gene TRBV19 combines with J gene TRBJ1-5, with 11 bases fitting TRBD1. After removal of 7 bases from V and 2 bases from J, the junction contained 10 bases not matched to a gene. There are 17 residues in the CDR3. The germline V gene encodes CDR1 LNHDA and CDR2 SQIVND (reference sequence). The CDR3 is CASTGTGGPWGNQPQHF. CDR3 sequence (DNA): TGTGCCAGTACCGGGACAGGGGGTCCCTGGGGCAATCAGCCCCAGCATTTT.

The chain's CDR3 is CASSPEGQQYGYTF. The DNA of the CDR3 is TGTGCCAGCAGCCCCGAGGGACAGCAGTATGGCTACACCTTC. V gene TRBV9 combines with J gene TRBJ1-2; TRBD1 aligns across 7 bases. CDR1 is SGDLS, CDR2 YYNGEE, per germline. CDR3 length: 14 residues. The junction had 8 bases not matched to a gene; V was cut back by 4 bases and J by 5 bases. Combining the CDR3 with reference TRBV9 and TRBJ1-2 gives the whole variable domain DSGVTQTPKHLITATGQRVTLRCSPRSGDLSVYWYQQSLDQGLQFLIQYYNGEERAKGNILERFSAQQFPDLHSELNLSSLELGDSALYFCASSPEGQQYGYTFGSGTRLTVV.

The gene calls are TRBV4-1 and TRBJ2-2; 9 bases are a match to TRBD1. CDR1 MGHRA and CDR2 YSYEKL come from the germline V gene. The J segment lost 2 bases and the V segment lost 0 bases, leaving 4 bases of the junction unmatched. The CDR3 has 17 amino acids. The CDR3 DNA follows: TGCGCCAGCAGCCAAGAAAGGACAGGGGCTAACACCGGGGAGCTGTTTTTT. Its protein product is CASSQERTGANTGELFF.

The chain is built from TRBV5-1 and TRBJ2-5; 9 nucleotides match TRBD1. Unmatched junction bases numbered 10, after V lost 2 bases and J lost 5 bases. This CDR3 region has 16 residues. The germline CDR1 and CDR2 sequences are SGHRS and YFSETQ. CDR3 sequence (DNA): TGCGCCAGCAGCTTTAATTTTGGGACAGGGAAGGAGACCCAGTACTTC. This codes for CASSFNFGTGKETQYF.

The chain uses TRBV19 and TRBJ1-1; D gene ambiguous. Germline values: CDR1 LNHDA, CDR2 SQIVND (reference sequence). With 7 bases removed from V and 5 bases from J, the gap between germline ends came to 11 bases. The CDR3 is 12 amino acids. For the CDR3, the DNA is TGTGCCAGTAAAGAGGGTGGAACTGAAGCTTTCTTT. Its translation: CASKEGGTEAFF.

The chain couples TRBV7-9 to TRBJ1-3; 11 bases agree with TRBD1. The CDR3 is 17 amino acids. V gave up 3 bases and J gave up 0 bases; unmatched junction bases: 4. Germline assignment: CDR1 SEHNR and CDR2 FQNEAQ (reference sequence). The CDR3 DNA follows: TGTGCCAGCAGCTTCCCCGGGACAGGGGGCTCTGGAAACACCATATATTTT. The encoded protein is CASSFPGTGGSGNTIYF.

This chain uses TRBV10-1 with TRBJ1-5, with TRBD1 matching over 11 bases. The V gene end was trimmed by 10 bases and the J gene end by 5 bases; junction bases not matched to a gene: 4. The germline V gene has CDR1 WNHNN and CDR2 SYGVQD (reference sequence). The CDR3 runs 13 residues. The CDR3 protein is CAMGQGEYQPQHF. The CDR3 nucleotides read TGCGCCATGGGACAGGGGGAATATCAGCCCCAGCATTTT.

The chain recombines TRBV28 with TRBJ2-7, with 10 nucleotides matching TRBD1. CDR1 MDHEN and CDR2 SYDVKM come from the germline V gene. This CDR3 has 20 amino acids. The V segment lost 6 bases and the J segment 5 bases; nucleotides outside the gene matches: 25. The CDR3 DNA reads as TGTGCCAGCAGGTCCCCGTCTGTCGGGACAGGGGATATGTTGTTTGACGAGCAGTACTTC. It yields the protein CASRSPSVGTGDMLFDEQYF.

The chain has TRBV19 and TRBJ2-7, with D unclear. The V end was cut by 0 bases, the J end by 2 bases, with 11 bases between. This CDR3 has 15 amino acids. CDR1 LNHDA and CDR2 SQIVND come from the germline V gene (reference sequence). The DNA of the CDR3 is TGTGCCAGTAGTATAGATGCCAAGCCCACCTACGAGCAGTACTTC. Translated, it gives CASSIDAKPTYEQYF.

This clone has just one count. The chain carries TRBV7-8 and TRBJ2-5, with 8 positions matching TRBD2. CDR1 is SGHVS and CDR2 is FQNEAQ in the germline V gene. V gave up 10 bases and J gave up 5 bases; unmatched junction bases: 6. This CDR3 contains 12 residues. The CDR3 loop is CATGGSGETQYF. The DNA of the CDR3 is TGTGCCACGGGAGGGTCCGGGGAGACCCAGTACTTC.

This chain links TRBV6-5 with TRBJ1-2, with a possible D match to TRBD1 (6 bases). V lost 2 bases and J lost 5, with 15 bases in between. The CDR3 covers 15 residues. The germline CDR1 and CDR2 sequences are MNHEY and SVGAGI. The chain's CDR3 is CASSYSSGQIYGYTF. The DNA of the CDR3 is TGTGCCAGCAGTTACAGCTCAGGACAGATATATGGCTACACCTTC.

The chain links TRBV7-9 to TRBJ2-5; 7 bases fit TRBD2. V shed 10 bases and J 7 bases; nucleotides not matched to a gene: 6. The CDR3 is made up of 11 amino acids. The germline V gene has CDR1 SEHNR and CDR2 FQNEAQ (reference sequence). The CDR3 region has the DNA TGTGCCACTGCGGGGGAAAGGACCCAGTACTTC. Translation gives CATAGERTQYF.

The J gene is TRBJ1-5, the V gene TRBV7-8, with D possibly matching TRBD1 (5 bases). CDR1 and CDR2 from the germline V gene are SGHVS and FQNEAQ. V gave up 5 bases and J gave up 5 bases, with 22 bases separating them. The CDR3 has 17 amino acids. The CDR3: CASSPSRRSGPDQPQHF. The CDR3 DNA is TGTGCCAGCAGCCCCTCCCGGCGATCAGGGCCGGATCAGCCCCAGCATTTT.

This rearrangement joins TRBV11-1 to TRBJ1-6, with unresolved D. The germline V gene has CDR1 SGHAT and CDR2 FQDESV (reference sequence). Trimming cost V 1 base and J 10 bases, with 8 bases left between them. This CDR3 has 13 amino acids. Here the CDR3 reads CASSLDVRSPLHF. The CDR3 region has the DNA TGTGCCAGCAGCTTAGATGTGAGGTCACCCCTCCACTTT.

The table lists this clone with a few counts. The CDR3 loop is CASSPLDLRGYGYTF. The CDR3 coding sequence is TGTGCCAGCAGCCCGTTGGACTTGAGAGGCTATGGCTACACCTTC. The chain links TRBV7-9 to TRBJ1-2; D uncertain. Germline values: CDR1 SEHNR, CDR2 FQNEAQ (reference sequence). Trimming removed 5 bases at V and 4 bases at J, with 17 bases between. CDR3 size: 15 residues.

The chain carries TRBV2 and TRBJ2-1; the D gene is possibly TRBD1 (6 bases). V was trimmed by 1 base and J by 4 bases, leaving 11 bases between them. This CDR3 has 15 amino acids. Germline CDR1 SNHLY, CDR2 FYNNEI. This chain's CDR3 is CASSEDRVSYNEQFF. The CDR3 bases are TGTGCCAGCAGTGAAGACAGGGTATCTTACAATGAGCAGTTCTTC.

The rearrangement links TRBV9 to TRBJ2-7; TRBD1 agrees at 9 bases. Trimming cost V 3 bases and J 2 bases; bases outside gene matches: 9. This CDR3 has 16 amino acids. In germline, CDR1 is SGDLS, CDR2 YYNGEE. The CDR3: CASSASGTGFPYEQYF. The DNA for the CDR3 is TGTGCCAGCAGCGCGTCCGGGACAGGGTTTCCCTACGAGCAGTACTTC.

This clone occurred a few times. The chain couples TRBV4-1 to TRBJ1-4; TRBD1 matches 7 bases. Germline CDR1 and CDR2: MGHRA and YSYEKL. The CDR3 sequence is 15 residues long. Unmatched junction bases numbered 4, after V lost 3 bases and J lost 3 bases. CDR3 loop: CASSHPGQANEKLFF. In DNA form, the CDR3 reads TGCGCCAGCAGCCACCCTGGACAGGCTAATGAAAAACTGTTTTTT.

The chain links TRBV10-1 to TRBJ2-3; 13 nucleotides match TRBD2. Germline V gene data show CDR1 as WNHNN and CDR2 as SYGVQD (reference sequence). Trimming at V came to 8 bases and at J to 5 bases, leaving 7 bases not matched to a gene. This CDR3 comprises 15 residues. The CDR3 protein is CASSGLAGSGDTQYF. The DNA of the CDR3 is TGCGCCAGCTCGGGACTAGCGGGGAGCGGAGATACGCAGTATTTT.

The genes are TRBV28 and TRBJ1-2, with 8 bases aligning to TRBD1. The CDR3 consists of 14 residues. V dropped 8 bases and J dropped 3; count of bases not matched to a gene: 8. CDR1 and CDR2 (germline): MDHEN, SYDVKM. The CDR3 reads CASFDRGRDYGYTF. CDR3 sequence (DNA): TGTGCCAGCTTTGACAGGGGACGGGACTATGGCTACACCTTC.

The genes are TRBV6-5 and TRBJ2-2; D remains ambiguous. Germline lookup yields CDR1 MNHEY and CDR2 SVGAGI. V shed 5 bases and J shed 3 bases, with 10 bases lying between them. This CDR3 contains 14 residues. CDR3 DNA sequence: TGTGCCAGCAGTAACGAGCCACACACCGGGGAGCTGTTTTTT. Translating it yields CASSNEPHTGELFF.

CDR3: CASSPPGTGTETQYF. CDR3 nucleotides: TGTGCCAGCAGCCCCCCCGGGACAGGGACAGAGACCCAGTACTTC. V is TRBV11-2 and J is TRBJ2-5, with 9 bases matching TRBD1. The trim removed 5 bases at V and 4 bases at J, leaving 8 bases unmatched. CDR1 SGHAT and CDR2 FQNNGV come from the germline V gene. This CDR3 contains 15 residues.

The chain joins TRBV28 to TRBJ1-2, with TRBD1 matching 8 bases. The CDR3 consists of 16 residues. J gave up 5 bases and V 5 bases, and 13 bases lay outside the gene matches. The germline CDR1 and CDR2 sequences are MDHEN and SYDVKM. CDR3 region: CASSLLTGVEGYGYTF. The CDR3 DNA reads TGTGCCAGCAGTCTTCTGACAGGGGTGGAAGGGTATGGCTACACCTTC.

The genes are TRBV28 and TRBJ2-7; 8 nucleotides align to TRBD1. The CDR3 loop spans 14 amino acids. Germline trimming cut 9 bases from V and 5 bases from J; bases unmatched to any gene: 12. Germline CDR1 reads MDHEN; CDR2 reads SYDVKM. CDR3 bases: TGTGCCAGTGGGGGACCGGACAGGGTGGACGAGCAGTACTTC. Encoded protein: CASGGPDRVDEQYF.

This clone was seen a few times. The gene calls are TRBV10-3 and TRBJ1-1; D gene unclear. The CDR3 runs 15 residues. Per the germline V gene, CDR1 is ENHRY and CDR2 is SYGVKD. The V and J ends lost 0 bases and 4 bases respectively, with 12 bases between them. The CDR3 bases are TGTGCCATCAGTGAGTCTGGCCCCGGGGTCACTGAAGCTTTCTTT. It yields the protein CAISESGPGVTEAFF.

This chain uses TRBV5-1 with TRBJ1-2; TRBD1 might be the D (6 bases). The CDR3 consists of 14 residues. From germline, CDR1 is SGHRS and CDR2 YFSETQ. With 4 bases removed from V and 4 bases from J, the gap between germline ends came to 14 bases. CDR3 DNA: TGCGCCAGCAGCCTCACAGGGATCTTCTATGGCTACACCTTC. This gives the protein CASSLTGIFYGYTF.

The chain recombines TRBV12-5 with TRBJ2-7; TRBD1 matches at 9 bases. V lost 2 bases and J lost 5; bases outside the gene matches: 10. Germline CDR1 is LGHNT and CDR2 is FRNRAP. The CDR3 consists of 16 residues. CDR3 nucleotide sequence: TGTGCTAGTGGTTTGCCCCCTGGACAGGGGCGGAACGAGCAGTACTTC. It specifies CASGLPPGQGRNEQYF.

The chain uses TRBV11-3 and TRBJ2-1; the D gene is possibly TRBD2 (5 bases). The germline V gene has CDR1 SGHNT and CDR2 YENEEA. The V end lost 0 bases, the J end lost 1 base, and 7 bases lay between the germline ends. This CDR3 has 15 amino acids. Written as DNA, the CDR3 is TGTGCCAGCAGCTTAGATGGAGGTTCCTACAATGAGCAGTTCTTC. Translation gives CASSLDGGSYNEQFF.

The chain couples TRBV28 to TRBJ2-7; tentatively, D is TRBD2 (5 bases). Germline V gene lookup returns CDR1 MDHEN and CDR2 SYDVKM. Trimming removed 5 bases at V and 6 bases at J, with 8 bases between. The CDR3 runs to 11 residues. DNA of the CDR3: TGTGCCAGCAGTAGAGGGTTCGAGCAGTACTTC. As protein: CASSRGFEQYF.

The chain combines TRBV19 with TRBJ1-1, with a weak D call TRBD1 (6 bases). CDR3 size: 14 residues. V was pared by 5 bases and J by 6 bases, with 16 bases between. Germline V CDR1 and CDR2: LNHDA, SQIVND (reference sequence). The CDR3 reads CASSFGQFRAEAFF. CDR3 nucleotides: TGTGCCAGTAGTTTCGGACAGTTTAGGGCTGAAGCTTTCTTT.

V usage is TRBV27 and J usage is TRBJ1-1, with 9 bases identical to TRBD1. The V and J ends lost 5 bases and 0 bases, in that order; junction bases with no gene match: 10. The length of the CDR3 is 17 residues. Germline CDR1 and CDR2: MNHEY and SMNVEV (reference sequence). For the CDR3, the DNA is TGTGCCAGCAGTAGCTCCGGGACAGGGTTAATGAACACTGAAGCTTTCTTT. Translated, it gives CASSSSGTGLMNTEAFF.

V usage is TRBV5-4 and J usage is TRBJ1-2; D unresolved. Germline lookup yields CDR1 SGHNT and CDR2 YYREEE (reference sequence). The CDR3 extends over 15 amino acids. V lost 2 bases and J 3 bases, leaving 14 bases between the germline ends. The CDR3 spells CASSFQAGGHYGYTF. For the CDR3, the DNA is TGTGCCAGCAGCTTTCAGGCAGGAGGGCACTATGGCTACACCTTC.